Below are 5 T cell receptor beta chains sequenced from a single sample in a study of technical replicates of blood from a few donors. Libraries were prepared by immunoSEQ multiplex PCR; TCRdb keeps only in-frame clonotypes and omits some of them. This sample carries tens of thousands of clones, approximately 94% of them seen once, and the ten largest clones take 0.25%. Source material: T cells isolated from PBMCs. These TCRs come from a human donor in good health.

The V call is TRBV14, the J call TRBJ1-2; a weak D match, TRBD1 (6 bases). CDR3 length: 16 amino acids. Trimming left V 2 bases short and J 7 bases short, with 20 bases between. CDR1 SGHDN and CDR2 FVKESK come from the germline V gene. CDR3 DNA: TGTGCCAGCAGCCAAAGGGGTGGGGGCGAACGTTCTGGCTACACCTTC. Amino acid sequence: CASSQRGGGERSGYTF. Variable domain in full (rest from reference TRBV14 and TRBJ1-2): EAGVTQFPSHSVIEKGQTVTLRCDPISGHDNLYWYRRVMGKEIKFLLHFVKESKQDESGMPNNRFLAERTGGTYSTLKVQPAELEDSGVYFCASSQRGGGERSGYTFGSGTRLTVV.

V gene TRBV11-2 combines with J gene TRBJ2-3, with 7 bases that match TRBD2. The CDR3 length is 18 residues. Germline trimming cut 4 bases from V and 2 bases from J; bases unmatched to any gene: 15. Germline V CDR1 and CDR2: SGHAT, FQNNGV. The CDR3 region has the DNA TGTGCCAGCAGCTCCTTTGGGGTGGCTAGCGGTCCCACAGATACGCAGTATTTT. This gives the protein CASSSFGVASGPTDTQYF.

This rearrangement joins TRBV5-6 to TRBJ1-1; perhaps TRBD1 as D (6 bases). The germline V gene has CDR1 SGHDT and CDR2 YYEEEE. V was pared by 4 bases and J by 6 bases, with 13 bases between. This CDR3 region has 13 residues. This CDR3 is CASSMRRTAEAFF. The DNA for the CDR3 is TGTGCCAGCAGCATGCGGCGGACAGCTGAAGCTTTCTTT.

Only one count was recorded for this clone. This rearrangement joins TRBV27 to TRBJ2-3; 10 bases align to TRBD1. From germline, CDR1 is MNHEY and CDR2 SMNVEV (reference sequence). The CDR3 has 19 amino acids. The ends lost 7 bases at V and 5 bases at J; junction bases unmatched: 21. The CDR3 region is CASIPTGRQGALYKDTQYF. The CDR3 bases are TGTGCCAGCATCCCGACTGGGAGACAGGGGGCGTTGTATAAAGATACGCAGTATTTT.

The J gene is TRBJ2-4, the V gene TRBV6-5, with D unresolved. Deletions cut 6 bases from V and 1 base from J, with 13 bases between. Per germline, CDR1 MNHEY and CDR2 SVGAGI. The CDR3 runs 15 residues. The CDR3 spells CASSYTEHAKNIQYF. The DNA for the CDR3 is TGTGCCAGCAGCTACACAGAACACGCCAAAAACATTCAGTACTTC.